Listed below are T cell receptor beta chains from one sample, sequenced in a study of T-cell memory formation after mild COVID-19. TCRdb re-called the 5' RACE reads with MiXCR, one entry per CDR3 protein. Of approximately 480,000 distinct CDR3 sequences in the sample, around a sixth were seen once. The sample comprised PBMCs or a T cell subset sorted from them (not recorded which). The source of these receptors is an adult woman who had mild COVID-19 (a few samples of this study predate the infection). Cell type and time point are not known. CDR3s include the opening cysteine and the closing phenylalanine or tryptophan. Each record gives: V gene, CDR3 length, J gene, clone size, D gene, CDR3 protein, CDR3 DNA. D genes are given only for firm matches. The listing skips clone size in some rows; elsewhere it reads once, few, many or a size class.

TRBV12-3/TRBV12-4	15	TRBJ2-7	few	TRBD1	CASSPAGTVTYEQYF	TGTGCCAGCAGTCCGGCCGGGACAGTCACCTACGAGCAGTACTTC
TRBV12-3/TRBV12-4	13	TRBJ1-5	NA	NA	CASSFSDHGPQHF	TGTGCCAGCAGTTTTTCGGATCATGGGCCCCAGCATTTT
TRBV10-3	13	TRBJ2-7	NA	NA	CAIKGGQSYEQYF	TGTGCCATCAAGGGGGGACAGTCCTACGAGCAGTACTTC
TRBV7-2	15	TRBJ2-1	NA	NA	CASSLGLDIYNEQFF	TGTGCCAGCAGCCTAGGACTCGACATCTACAATGAGCAGTTCTTC
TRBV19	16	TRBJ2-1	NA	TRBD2	CASSRLAGSSYNEQFF	TGTGCCAGTAGTCGACTAGCGGGGAGCTCCTACAATGAGCAGTTCTTC
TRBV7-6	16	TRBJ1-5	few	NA	CASSLGWGGGNQPQHF	TGTGCCAGCAGCTTAGGCTGGGGAGGGGGCAATCAGCCCCAGCATTTT
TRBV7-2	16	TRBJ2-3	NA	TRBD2	CASSLALAGGLDTQYF	TGTGCCAGCAGCTTAGCACTAGCGGGAGGCCTAGATACGCAGTATTTT
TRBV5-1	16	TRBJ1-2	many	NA	CASSLAATAKGYGYTF	TGCGCCAGCAGCTTGGCGGCGACTGCAAAGGGGTATGGCTACACCTTC
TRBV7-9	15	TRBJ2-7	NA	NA	CASSSPGRDYEEQYF	TGTGCCAGCAGCTCACCGGGACGGGATTACGAGGAGCAGTACTTC
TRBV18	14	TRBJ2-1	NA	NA	CASSPSAGSGEQFF	TGTGCCAGCTCACCCTCCGCTGGGTCGGGTGAGCAGTTCTTC
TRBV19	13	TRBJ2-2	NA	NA	CARYRTCCRELFF	TGTGCCAGATATAGGACGTGCTGCCGGGAGCTGTTTTTT
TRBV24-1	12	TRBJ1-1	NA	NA	CATGSSSGEAFF	TGTGCCACAGGCTCCTCTTCCGGTGAAGCTTTCTTT
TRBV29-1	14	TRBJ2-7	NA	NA	CSVETGSSPYEQYF	TGCAGCGTAGAGACAGGCAGCTCCCCCTACGAGCAGTACTTC
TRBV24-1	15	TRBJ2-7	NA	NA	CATSDSPGGGSEQYF	TGTGCCACCAGTGATTCACCCGGTGGGGGTTCCGAGCAGTACTTC
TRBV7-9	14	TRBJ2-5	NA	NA	CASSPGLVRETQYF	TGTGCCAGCAGCCCGGGACTGGTCCGGGAGACCCAGTACTTC
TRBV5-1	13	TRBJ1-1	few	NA	CASRTQGNTEAFF	TGCGCCAGTAGAACCCAGGGGAACACTGAAGCTTTCTTT
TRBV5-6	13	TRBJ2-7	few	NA	CASSFRQAYEQYF	TGTGCCAGCAGCTTCCGACAGGCCTACGAGCAGTACTTC
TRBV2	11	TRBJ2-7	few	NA	CAAGRGYEQYF	TGTGCCGCGGGGCGGGGCTACGAGCAGTACTTC
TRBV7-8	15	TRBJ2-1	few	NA	CASSLATGIGNEQFF	TGTGCCAGCAGCTTAGCTACAGGGATCGGCAATGAGCAGTTCTTC
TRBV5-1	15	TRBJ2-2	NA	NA	CASSFRLDATGELFF	TGCGCCAGCAGCTTCAGGCTCGATGCCACCGGGGAGCTGTTTTTT
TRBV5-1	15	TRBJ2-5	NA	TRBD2	CASSLFFSGEETQYF	TGCGCCAGCAGCTTATTTTTTAGCGGGGAAGAGACCCAGTACTTC
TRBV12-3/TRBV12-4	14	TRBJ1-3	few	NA	CASSFRGSGNTIYF	TGTGCCAGCAGTTTTAGGGGATCTGGAAACACCATATATTTT
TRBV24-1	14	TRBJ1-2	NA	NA	CATSDLWGNYGYTF	TGTGCCACCAGTGATTTATGGGGGAACTATGGCTACACCTTC
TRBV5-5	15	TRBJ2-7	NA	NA	CASQLERGLVYEQYF	TGTGCCAGCCAGTTGGAACGGGGCTTAGTCTACGAGCAGTACTTC
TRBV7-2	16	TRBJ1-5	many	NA	CASSFQGTYSNQPQHF	TGTGCCAGCAGCTTTCAGGGTACCTATAGCAATCAGCCCCAGCATTTT
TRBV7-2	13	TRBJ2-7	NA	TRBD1	CASSRDRGREQYF	TGTGCCAGCAGCCGGGACAGGGGGCGCGAGCAGTACTTC
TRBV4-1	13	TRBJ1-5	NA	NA	CASSQDPGQPQHF	TGCGCCAGCAGCCAAGATCCAGGTCAGCCCCAGCATTTT
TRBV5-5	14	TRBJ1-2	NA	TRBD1	CASSLEDRGYGYTF	TGTGCCAGCAGCTTGGAGGACAGGGGCTATGGCTACACCTTC
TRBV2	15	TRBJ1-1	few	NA	CASSHPGRGNTEAFF	TGTGCCAGCAGCCACCCGGGGAGGGGGAACACTGAAGCTTTCTTT
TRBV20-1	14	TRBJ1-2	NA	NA	CSAVNRQVRYGYTF	TGCAGTGCAGTAAACCGCCAGGTCCGGTATGGCTACACCTTC
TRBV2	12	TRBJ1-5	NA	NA	CASGNREQPQHF	TGTGCCAGCGGGAACAGGGAACAGCCCCAGCATTTT
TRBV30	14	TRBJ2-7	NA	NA	CAWSGGRGYSEQYF	TGTGCCTGGAGTGGGGGCAGGGGTTATAGCGAGCAGTACTTC
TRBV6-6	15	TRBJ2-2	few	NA	CASRDRDINTGELFF	TGTGCCAGCAGGGACCGGGACATAAACACCGGGGAGCTGTTTTTT
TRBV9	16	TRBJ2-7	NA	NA	CASSADSHSSSYEQYF	TGTGCCAGCAGCGCCGACTCCCACTCCAGCTCCTACGAGCAGTACTTC
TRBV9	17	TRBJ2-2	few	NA	CASSVALGGTNTGELFF	TGTGCCAGCAGCGTCGCACTGGGCGGAACGAACACCGGGGAGCTGTTTTTT
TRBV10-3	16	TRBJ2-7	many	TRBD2	CAISPSGGAISYEQYF	TGTGCCATCAGTCCCAGCGGGGGGGCCATCTCCTACGAGCAGTACTTC
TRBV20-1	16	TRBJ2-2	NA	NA	CSARDGGGALTGELFF	TGCAGTGCTAGAGATGGCGGAGGGGCCCTAACCGGGGAGCTGTTTTTT
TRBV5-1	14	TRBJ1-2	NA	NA	CASSSTTGNYVYTF	TGCGCCAGCAGCTCGACGACGGGAAACTATGTCTACACCTTC
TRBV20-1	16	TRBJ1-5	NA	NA	CSAREGRGYSNQPQHF	TGCAGTGCTAGAGAGGGGAGGGGCTATAGCAATCAGCCCCAGCATTTT